This TCR beta chain originates from a study of blood T cells in healthy people across ages. Trimming cost V 4 bases and J 3 bases, with 5 bases left between them. Per germline, CDR1 SGHRS and CDR2 YFSETQ. CDR3 length equals 11 residues. Whole-study findings and limits: A roughly linear fall in TCR beta diversity per million T cells was seen with increasing age.

Healthy Russian Caucasian donors spanned ages about 6 to 95 years. The amount of total RNA extracted per sample was at least 5.5 micrograms. Primed by a sample-barcoded 5' primer and a J-beta primer mix, a second PCR proceeded for about 7 to 11 cycles. TCRdb passed the 5' RACE reads through MiXCR, listing each CDR3 protein once. The table has 600,000 or so distinct CDR3 sequences, about 30% seen once. This clonotype has at least ten counts. Its antigen is not identified. This TCR was sampled from a woman of 80 years or more in good health. The chain combines TRBV5-1 with TRBJ2-7, with D hard to call. The sample consisted of blood. CDR3 nucleotide sequence: TGCGCCAGCAGCGCCAACTACGAGCAGTACTTC. Its translation: CASSANYEQYF.